Described below is a single T cell receptor beta chain sequence and its context. Antigen: not known. The record originates from a study of response to subunit inactivated influenza vaccine. Findings of the study overall: Few additional T cells are recruited per seasonal influenza vaccination, authors suggested.

From the RT-PCR reads, TCRdb called clonotypes with MiXCR, one entry per CDR3 protein. Altogether approximately 520,000 distinct CDR3 sequences are present, about 25% being singletons, with the ten largest covering 1.5% to 2%. The germline V and J ends were trimmed by 6 bases and 8 bases, with 13 bases remaining between them. This CDR3 contains 13 residues. Specimen: CD4+ T cells sorted from PBMCs, collected roughly 5 days after vaccination. The V call is TRBV12-3 or TRBV12-4, the J call TRBJ1-4; D not certain. This TCR was sampled from a man aged 45-65 years who received an inactivated influenza vaccine. The CDR3 sequence is CASSLGLSEKLFF. CDR3 DNA sequence: TGTGCCAGCAGCCTAGGTCTCAGCGAAAAACTGTTTTTT.